The 27 T cell receptor beta chains below all came from one sample that was sequenced in a study of T-cell reconstitution after alpha-beta-depleted transplantation in children. This sample's TCRbeta library carried unique molecular identifier barcodes. TCRdb processed the PCR reads anew with MiXCR; each CDR3 protein has one entry. The sample holds 300,000 to 400,000 distinct CDR3 sequences, approximately 20% seen once. The sequenced sample was PBMCs, mostly from graft donor cells, obtained 180 days after TCRalphabeta/CD19-depleted stem cell transplant. These receptors originate from a male patient between 5 and 17 years old who had a stem cell transplant for acute lymphoblastic leukemia, so the T cells may come from the graft donor.

This clonotype was seen only a few times. This chain connects TRBV6-1 to TRBJ2-7; TRBD1 matches at 8 bases. The CDR3 extends over 14 amino acids. CDR1 is MNHNS and CDR2 is SASEGT in the germline V gene. Trimming removed 6 bases from V and 0 bases from J; junction bases left unmatched: 4. In nucleotides, the CDR3 is TGTGCCAGCAGGGGGACAGGAAGCTCCTACGAGCAGTACTTC. Its protein is CASRGTGSSYEQYF.

The rearrangement joins TRBV29-1 to TRBJ1-2; D is perhaps TRBD1 (5 bases). With 5 bases removed from V and 2 bases from J, the gap between germline ends came to 15 bases. The CDR3 has 14 residues. Germline V gene lookup returns CDR1 SQVTM and CDR2 ANQGSEA. In DNA, the CDR3 is TGCAGCGTTAGGCGGACATCCGCAAACTATGGCTACACCTTC. It encodes CSVRRTSANYGYTF.

This clonotype has a handful of counts. The chain employs TRBV20-1 and TRBJ2-7; a possible D gene is TRBD1 (5 bases). Between the trimmed V and J ends, which lost 4 bases and 0 bases, there was a span of 13 bases. The CDR3 runs 14 residues. Per the germline V gene, CDR1 is DFQATT and CDR2 is SNEGSKA (reference sequence). CDR3 in DNA: TGCAGTGCTAAGGGGCAGATTCTCTCCTACGAGCAGTACTTC. The encoded protein is CSAKGQILSYEQYF.

The chain carries TRBV7-2 and TRBJ2-4, with D perhaps TRBD2 (5 bases). Germline CDR1 and CDR2: SGHTA and FQGNSA. The CDR3 length is 17 residues. V lost 1 base and J lost 2, with 15 bases in between. CDR3 coding DNA: TGTGCCAGCAGCTTAGGAAGAGGGTACGAATCCAAAAACATTCAGTACTTC. This encodes CASSLGRGYESKNIQYF.

The V gene is TRBV6-1, the J gene TRBJ2-3; no clear D. Trimming left V 2 bases short and J 0 bases short, with 9 bases between. This CDR3 has 15 amino acids. The germline gives CDR1 MNHNS, CDR2 SASEGT. CDR3 nucleotides: TGTGCCAGCAGTGAAATGAACCTTAGCACAGATACGCAGTATTTT. It translates to CASSEMNLSTDTQYF.

This clonotype showed up just a few times. V and J are TRBV27 and TRBJ2-1; 11 bases align to TRBD1. Germline V CDR1 and CDR2: MNHEY, SMNVEV (reference sequence). CDR3 size: 18 residues. J lost 8 bases, V lost 6 bases, and 18 bases had no gene match. CDR3 DNA sequence: TGTGCCAGCAGGCTCTCTCATTTGCCCCGGACAGGGGGCGATGAGCAGTTCTTC. Encoded protein: CASRLSHLPRTGGDEQFF.

The chain recombines TRBV6-1 with TRBJ2-5; D is uncertain. The CDR3 has 16 amino acids. The V end was cut by 7 bases, the J end by 2 bases, with 20 bases between. Germline assignment: CDR1 MNHNS and CDR2 SASEGT. The DNA for the CDR3 is TGTGCCAGCACCTACAGTAGGGTGGGCCCTCAAGAGACCCAGTACTTC. Protein product: CASTYSRVGPQETQYF.

This clonotype showed up just once. This sequence joins TRBV9 and TRBJ1-6; D is perhaps TRBD1 (5 bases). This CDR3 is built from 14 residues. The V gene's germline CDR1 is SGDLS and CDR2 YYNGEE. Trimming removed 0 bases at V and 9 bases at J, with 10 bases between. The CDR3 region is CASSVEGVGSPLHF. CDR3 bases: TGTGCCAGCAGCGTAGAAGGGGTAGGTTCACCCCTCCACTTT.

The chain combines TRBV12-3 or TRBV12-4 with TRBJ1-5; TRBD1 might be the D (6 bases). The CDR3 has 19 amino acids. The germline V and J ends were trimmed by 7 bases and 0 bases, with 25 bases remaining between them. This chain's CDR3 is CASTLRRAGRGGSNQPQHF. CDR3 bases: TGTGCCAGCACCCTCCGGCGTGCAGGGAGGGGGGGTAGCAATCAGCCCCAGCATTTT.

The chain links TRBV28 to TRBJ2-7; no definite D call. Trimming removed 2 bases at V and 2 bases at J, with 13 bases between. The CDR3 is made up of 15 amino acids. Per the germline V gene, CDR1 is MDHEN and CDR2 is SYDVKM. CDR3: CASSLGQPSAYEQYF. The CDR3 region has the DNA TGTGCCAGCAGTTTAGGCCAACCAAGCGCCTACGAGCAGTACTTC.

CDR3 sequence reads: CASSNKSAGELFF. As DNA, the CDR3 is TGTGCCAGCAGCAATAAGTCGGCCGGGGAGCTGTTTTTT. The V and J genes are TRBV21-1 and TRBJ2-2. TRBV21-1 is described as a pseudogene. The CDR3 loop spans 13 amino acids.

The chain links TRBV5-8 to TRBJ2-7, with TRBD1 matching 7 bases. Germline CDR1 and CDR2: SGHTS and YDEGEE. The V gene end was trimmed by 7 bases and the J gene end by 4 bases; junction bases not matched to a gene: 14. CDR3 length: 15 residues. This CDR3 is CASCLLRQGPYEQYF. The CDR3 bases are TGTGCCAGCTGCCTGCTGCGACAGGGCCCTTACGAGCAGTACTTC.

The rearrangement links TRBV12-3 or TRBV12-4 to TRBJ2-1, with 10 positions matching TRBD2. There are 15 residues in the CDR3. V dropped 5 bases and J dropped 4; count of bases not matched to a gene: 5. The CDR3 sequence is CASSASGSAYNEQFF. The CDR3 nucleotides are TGTGCCAGCAGTGCTAGCGGGAGCGCTTACAATGAGCAGTTCTTC.

This clonotype turned up a few times. This chain connects TRBV6-5 to TRBJ2-1; D possibly corresponds to TRBD1 (6 bases). Germline assignment: CDR1 MNHEY and CDR2 SVGAGI. This CDR3 comprises 14 residues. Trimming pared 2 bases from V and 6 bases from J, leaving 11 bases between. The CDR3 protein is CASSYNGRGNEQFF. The CDR3 coding sequence is TGTGCCAGCAGTTACAATGGCAGGGGCAATGAGCAGTTCTTC.

The chain joins TRBV5-1 to TRBJ1-2, with 8 bases that match TRBD1. The CDR3 spans 15 residues. Unmatched junction bases numbered 7, after V lost 2 bases and J lost 4 bases. Germline V gene data show CDR1 as SGHRS and CDR2 as YFSETQ. This CDR3 reads CASSFSRTGSYGYTF. The CDR3 region has the DNA TGCGCCAGCAGCTTTTCTCGGACAGGGTCCTATGGCTACACCTTC. Variable domain in full (rest from reference TRBV5-1 and TRBJ1-2): KAGVTQTPRYLIKTRGQQVTLSCSPISGHRSVSWYQQTPGQGLQFLFEYFSETQRNKGNFPGRFSGRQFSNSRSEMNVSTLELGDSALYLCASSFSRTGSYGYTFGSGTRLTVV.

This clonotype was seen once. This CDR3 is CASSFKRVSTDTQYF. CDR3 DNA: TGTGCCAGCAGCTTCAAGCGGGTTAGCACAGATACGCAGTATTTT. The chain links TRBV14 to TRBJ2-3; possibly TRBD2 for D (6 bases). Germline values: CDR1 SGHDN, CDR2 FVKESK. V was trimmed by 5 bases and J by 0 bases, leaving 12 bases between them. There are 15 residues in the CDR3.

V and J are TRBV5-1 and TRBJ2-5; 15 positions match TRBD2. The CDR3 has 16 amino acids. V shed 4 bases and J 5 bases; nucleotides not matched to a gene: 6. Germline V gene lookup returns CDR1 SGHRS and CDR2 YFSETQ. For the CDR3, the DNA is TGCGCCAGCAGCAGTTTGGGACTAGCGGGAGGTGAGACCCAGTACTTC. Amino acids: CASSSLGLAGGETQYF.

The rearrangement joins TRBV7-9 to TRBJ2-3; D is ambiguous. The ends were cut back, 1 base at V and 0 bases at J, with 14 bases in the middle. Per the germline V gene, CDR1 is SEHNR and CDR2 is FQNEAQ (reference sequence). This CDR3 is built from 17 residues. CDR3 sequence reads: CASSLGSSGTSTDTQYF. In nucleotides, the CDR3 is TGTGCCAGCAGCTTAGGGAGTTCAGGTACTAGCACAGATACGCAGTATTTT.

This rearrangement joins TRBV7-3 to TRBJ2-2; the match to TRBD2 covers 10 bases. J gave up 4 bases and V 2 bases, and 4 bases lay outside the gene matches. The CDR3 contains 16 residues. Germline V lookup: CDR1 SGHTA, CDR2 FQGTGA. CDR3 sequence: CASSLPSGRPTGELFF. The CDR3 nucleotides are TGTGCCAGCAGCTTACCTAGCGGGAGACCCACCGGGGAGCTGTTTTTT.

CDR3 sequence (DNA): TGCAGTGCTAGCCTCCACCGGCACAATGAGCAGTTCTTC. Protein product: CSASLHRHNEQFF. The chain uses TRBV20-1 and TRBJ2-1; D gene unclear. Germline values: CDR1 DFQATT, CDR2 SNEGSKA (reference sequence). V lost 3 bases and J 5 bases, leaving 11 bases between the germline ends. The CDR3 is 13 amino acids.

This clonotype appeared many times. The CDR3 region is CASSLIPGTRGNEQYF. The CDR3 nucleotides are TGTGCCAGCAGCTTGATCCCCGGGACTAGGGGTAACGAGCAGTACTTC. The V and J genes are TRBV12-3 or TRBV12-4 and TRBJ2-7, with 8 nucleotides matching TRBD2. V dropped 6 bases and J dropped 5; count of bases not matched to a gene: 15. CDR3 length equals 16 residues.

The V call is TRBV7-2, the J call TRBJ1-2; D is unresolved. Looked up from germline, CDR1 is SGHTA and CDR2 is FQGNSA. V gave up 2 bases and J gave up 7 bases, with 20 bases separating them. The CDR3 has 16 amino acids. The CDR3 sequence is CASSLYLRRPGGGYTF. DNA of the CDR3: TGTGCCAGCAGCTTATATCTCCGCCGCCCAGGTGGTGGCTACACCTTC.

In this sample, this clonotype turned up a few times. The J gene is TRBJ1-2, the V gene TRBV5-1; possible D gene TRBD1, 6 bases. The length of the CDR3 is 15 residues. The V and J ends lost 0 bases and 7 bases respectively, with 16 bases between them. Germline loops: CDR1 SGHRS, CDR2 YFSETQ. The CDR3 loop is CASSLVGAQGIGYTF. CDR3 DNA: TGCGCCAGCAGCTTGGTGGGGGCCCAGGGGATTGGCTACACCTTC.

This clonotype occurred once. V gene TRBV5-1 combines with J gene TRBJ2-7; D might be TRBD2 (5 bases). The germline CDR1 and CDR2 sequences are SGHRS and YFSETQ. CDR3 size: 15 residues. Trimming removed 4 bases at V and 1 base at J, with 15 bases between. The CDR3 loop reads CASSLGVVASYEQYF. DNA for the CDR3: TGCGCCAGCAGCCTCGGGGTGGTGGCATCCTACGAGCAGTACTTC.

This clonotype showed up just a few times. The rearrangement joins TRBV5-1 to TRBJ2-7; a weak D match, TRBD2 (5 bases). V lost 4 bases and J 2 bases, leaving 10 bases between the germline ends. CDR1 is SGHRS, CDR2 YFSETQ, per germline. This CDR3 is 13 amino acids long. CDR3 loop: CASSLLGAYEQYF. The CDR3 DNA reads as TGCGCCAGCAGCCTCCTCGGGGCCTACGAGCAGTACTTC.

There are a few counts of this clonotype. The rearrangement links TRBV7-3 to TRBJ2-7; D call uncertain. The CDR3 is 13 residues long. V lost 5 bases to trimming and J lost 2 bases, with 10 bases between them. Germline V CDR1 and CDR2: SGHTA, FQGTGA. Here the CDR3 reads CASSPRVTYEQYF. CDR3 DNA sequence: TGTGCCAGCAGCCCCCGTGTAACCTACGAGCAGTACTTC. The whole variable domain, filled in from reference TRBV7-3 and TRBJ2-7, reads GAGVSQTPSNKVTEKGKYVELRCDPISGHTALYWYRQSLGQGPEFLIYFQGTGAADDSGLPNDRFFAVRPEGSVSTLKIQRTERGDSAVYLCASSPRVTYEQYFGPGTRLTVT.

This clonotype was seen only a few times. In DNA form, the CDR3 reads TGCAGCGCTAGGACAGGCCCTAACACCGGGGAGCTGTTTTTT. This gives the protein CSARTGPNTGELFF. The chain is built from TRBV29-1 and TRBJ2-2; 7 bases map to TRBD1. The length of the CDR3 is 14 residues. After removal of 7 bases from V and 2 bases from J, the junction contained 7 bases not matched to a gene. CDR1 is SQVTM and CDR2 is ANQGSEA in the germline V gene.